Listed below are T cell receptor beta chains from one sample, sequenced in a study of T cell repertoires in cytomegalovirus infection. Each CDR3 protein gets one entry after TCRdb re-called the reads with MiXCR. The data show fewer than 1,000,000 distinct CDR3 sequences, 25% to 40% seen once. Antigen specificity for these receptors is unknown. The source material was cultured CD8+ T cells from PBMCs, sampled from culture after CMV antigen stimulation. These receptors originate from a human donor in good health (CMV status not recorded). Some clones in this sample may be carry-over from other donors' samples. The CDR3 runs from the conserved cysteine through the conserved F or W. A D gene is named only where the DNA matches it firmly. Clone size is stated in some rows and not others, as once, few, many or a class when expanded.

size: -
J: TRBJ1-1
V: TRBV4-2
D: TRBD1
DNA: TGTGCCAGCAGCCAACCCGGGACAGAGACTGAAGCTTTCTTT
CDR3: CASSQPGTETEAFF

size: few
J: TRBJ2-6
V: TRBV7-9
D: -
DNA: TGTGCCAGCAGCTTCATGTCTGGGGATGGGGCCAACGTCCTGACTTTC
CDR3: CASSFMSGDGANVLTF

size: few
J: TRBJ2-5
V: TRBV2
D: TRBD1
DNA: TGTGCCAGCAGTGAAACAGGGGGGAAGACCCAGTACTTC
CDR3: CASSETGGKTQYF

size: -
J: TRBJ2-2
V: TRBV7-9
D: -
DNA: TGTGCCAGCAGCTTAAAGGACTCGAACACCGGGGAGCTGTTTTTT
CDR3: CASSLKDSNTGELFF

size: -
J: TRBJ2-7
V: TRBV4-1
D: TRBD1
DNA: TGCGCCAGCAGCCAGTCCCAGGGGGCTGACGAGCAGTACTTC
CDR3: CASSQSQGADEQYF

size: -
J: TRBJ2-1
V: TRBV11-2
D: -
DNA: TGTGCCAGCAGCCAATCTCCTATCTACAATGAGCAGTTCTTC
CDR3: CASSQSPIYNEQFF

size: -
J: TRBJ1-1
V: TRBV15
D: -
DNA: TGTGCCACCAGCATAGACCGCGGTTTCCCTGAAGCTTTCTTT
CDR3: CATSIDRGFPEAFF

size: few
J: TRBJ2-5
V: TRBV28
D: -
DNA: TGTGCCAGCAGTTTATTGGTGGGGAGGGAGACCCAGTACTTC
CDR3: CASSLLVGRETQYF

size: -
J: TRBJ1-1
V: TRBV7-2
D: -
DNA: TGTGCCAGCAGCTTTAATCTATGGGGAAGGCGGACTGAAGCTTTCTTT
CDR3: CASSFNLWGRRTEAFF

size: few
J: TRBJ1-1
V: TRBV5-8
D: -
DNA: TGTGCCAGCAGCTACAGGGAGGGGAACACTGAAGCTTTCTTT
CDR3: CASSYREGNTEAFF

size: few
J: TRBJ2-7
V: TRBV20-1
D: TRBD2
DNA: TGCAGTGGTTGGACTAGCGGGGACCACGAGCAGTACTTC
CDR3: CSGWTSGDHEQYF

size: few
J: TRBJ1-6
V: TRBV2
D: TRBD1
DNA: TGTGCCAGCAGTCGGCGGGACAGGGTAGATTCACCCCTCCACTTT
CDR3: CASSRRDRVDSPLHF

size: -
J: TRBJ1-5
V: TRBV7-6
D: -
DNA: TGTGCCAGCAGCTTAGGAGAGAGGGTTCTGGGTCAGCCCCAGCATTTT
CDR3: CASSLGERVLGQPQHF

size: -
J: TRBJ1-3
V: TRBV6-5
D: -
DNA: TGTGCCAGCAGTTACCGGGGTGGTGGAAACACCATATATTTT
CDR3: CASSYRGGGNTIYF

size: few
J: TRBJ2-3
V: TRBV12-3/TRBV12-4
D: -
DNA: TGTGCCAGCAGTTTTCTCCCAGGGGGGCGCGTCCCTAAGACGACAGATACGCAGTATTTT
CDR3: CASSFLPGGRVPKTTDTQYF

size: -
J: TRBJ2-2
V: TRBV9
D: -
DNA: TGTGCCAGCAGCACGAGGGGGTACGGCGGGGAGCTGTTTTTT
CDR3: CASSTRGYGGELFF

size: -
J: TRBJ1-3
V: TRBV6-6
D: -
DNA: TGTGCCAGCAGTTACTCGACGGGGGCCACGGGAAACACCATATATTTT
CDR3: CASSYSTGATGNTIYF

size: -
J: TRBJ2-2
V: TRBV11-1
D: -
DNA: TGTGCCAGCAGCTTACGGGGGTCGAACACCGGGGAGCTGTTTTTT
CDR3: CASSLRGSNTGELFF

size: -
J: TRBJ1-2
V: TRBV9
D: -
DNA: TGTGCCAGCAGCGTAACTGGGGGAGGTAATGGCTACACCTTC
CDR3: CASSVTGGGNGYTF

size: -
J: TRBJ2-6
V: TRBV6-4
D: -
DNA: TGTGCCAGCAGTGAGAGTGACTCTGGGGCCAACGTCCTGACTTTC
CDR3: CASSESDSGANVLTF

size: -
J: TRBJ1-1
V: TRBV27
D: TRBD1
DNA: TGTGCCAGCAGTTTAATAGGGACAGGGAGGCCTGAAGCTTTCTTT
CDR3: CASSLIGTGRPEAFF

size: -
J: TRBJ2-3
V: TRBV5-1
D: TRBD2
DNA: TGCGCCAGCAGCTTGTACGAGCGGGGGGGCCTGGCAGATACGCAGTATTTT
CDR3: CASSLYERGGLADTQYF

size: -
J: TRBJ2-5
V: TRBV28
D: TRBD1
DNA: TGTGCCAGCAACGGACAGGGGATTGCGGAGACCCAGTACTTC
CDR3: CASNGQGIAETQYF

size: -
J: TRBJ1-2
V: TRBV7-9
D: -
DNA: TGTGCCAGCAGTCCCTCAGCTGGGCGCGTCTATGGCTACACCTTC
CDR3: CASSPSAGRVYGYTF

size: -
J: TRBJ2-1
V: TRBV12-3/TRBV12-4
D: -
DNA: TGTGCCAGCAGTTTTGGAAGGTTGGAGCAGTTCTTC
CDR3: CASSFGRLEQFF

size: few
J: TRBJ2-1
V: TRBV20-1
D: -
DNA: TGCAGTGCTAGGGTCAGCGGAACACTTACCTACAATGAGCAGTTCTTC
CDR3: CSARVSGTLTYNEQFF

size: -
J: TRBJ1-5
V: TRBV28
D: -
DNA: TGTGCCAGCAGTCCCCTGGACCCGATCGGACAGCCCCAGCATTTT
CDR3: CASSPLDPIGQPQHF

size: -
J: TRBJ2-2
V: TRBV7-9
D: -
DNA: TGTGCCAGCAGCTTAAGTAGCGCCCCGCTGCCCGGGGAGCTGTTTTTT
CDR3: CASSLSSAPLPGELFF

size: few
J: TRBJ1-1
V: TRBV6-1
D: -
DNA: TGTGCCAGCAGTGAATTTTACGTCGCCGACACTGAAGCTTTCTTT
CDR3: CASSEFYVADTEAFF

size: few
J: TRBJ1-2
V: TRBV7-4
D: -
DNA: TGTGCCAGCAGCTTAACAGTTTTCTATGGCTACACCTTC
CDR3: CASSLTVFYGYTF

size: -
J: TRBJ2-4
V: TRBV11-2
D: TRBD1
DNA: TGTGCCAGCAGCTTAAGCCTGGGGACAGCTCTAGCCAAAAACATTCAGTACTTC
CDR3: CASSLSLGTALAKNIQYF

size: many
J: TRBJ2-3
V: TRBV7-6
D: TRBD1
DNA: TGTGCCAGCAGCTTAGCGGGGGGCATACAGGGGGGTTCTGATACGCAGTATTTT
CDR3: CASSLAGGIQGGSDTQYF

size: many
J: TRBJ1-1
V: TRBV5-1
D: TRBD1
DNA: TGCGCCAGCAGCTTGGGACAGGGGGCGAAGAACACTGAAGCTTTCTTT
CDR3: CASSLGQGAKNTEAFF

size: many
J: TRBJ2-3
V: TRBV6-5
D: TRBD2
DNA: TGTGCCAGCAGTTTACTAGCGGGGGCCCCAGATACGCAGTATTTT
CDR3: CASSLLAGAPDTQYF

size: few
J: TRBJ2-3
V: TRBV7-3
D: TRBD1
DNA: TGTGCCAGCAGCCCCAGGACAGGCATTGGGGGTACAGATACGCAGTATTTT
CDR3: CASSPRTGIGGTDTQYF

size: few
J: TRBJ2-2
V: TRBV5-6
D: -
DNA: TGTGCCAGCAGCTTGCCCAGGGCCATGTTGTCGAGCACCGGGGAGCTGTTTTTT
CDR3: CASSLPRAMLSSTGELFF

size: -
J: TRBJ2-7
V: TRBV7-6
D: -
DNA: TGTGCCAGCAGCTCAGGGGGGGGGGACTCCTACGAGCAGTACTTC
CDR3: CASSSGGGDSYEQYF

size: many
J: TRBJ2-4
V: TRBV7-8
D: -
DNA: TGTGCCAGCAGCTTAAGGGGGGCCAAAAACATTCAGTACTTC
CDR3: CASSLRGAKNIQYF

size: -
J: TRBJ2-3
V: TRBV24-1
D: TRBD2
DNA: TGTGCCACCAGTGACCCGACTAGCCGCACAGATACGCAGTATTTT
CDR3: CATSDPTSRTDTQYF

size: -
J: TRBJ2-3
V: TRBV3-1
D: -
DNA: TGTGCCAGCAGCATAGACGTTTCAGATACGCAGTATTTT
CDR3: CASSIDVSDTQYF

size: -
J: TRBJ2-1
V: TRBV7-6
D: -
DNA: TGTGCCAGCAGCGTCCGGGCCCCAGGGAATGAGCAGTTCTTC
CDR3: CASSVRAPGNEQFF

size: once
J: TRBJ1-5
V: TRBV6-2/TRBV6-3
D: -
DNA: TGTGTCAGCAGTTACCCAACCACCAGGGAGGGTTATAGCAATCAGCCCCAGCATTTT
CDR3: CVSSYPTTREGYSNQPQHF

size: few
J: TRBJ2-1
V: TRBV5-6
D: TRBD2
DNA: TGTGCCAGCAGCTTTGGTGGGACTAGCGGGGGGAATGAGCAGTTCTTC
CDR3: CASSFGGTSGGNEQFF

size: -
J: TRBJ2-2
V: TRBV7-8
D: TRBD2
DNA: TGTGCCAGCAGAAGGAGCGGGGGGTCCACCGGGGAGCTGTTTTTT
CDR3: CASRRSGGSTGELFF

size: -
J: TRBJ1-2
V: TRBV7-3
D: -
DNA: TGTGCCAGCAGCATCACAGGGTTTAATGGCTACACCTTC
CDR3: CASSITGFNGYTF

size: -
J: TRBJ2-3
V: TRBV9
D: TRBD1
DNA: TGTGCCAGCAGCGTAGCTGGGGGGACAGGCTTCACAGATACGCAGTATTTT
CDR3: CASSVAGGTGFTDTQYF

size: few
J: TRBJ2-1
V: TRBV7-9
D: TRBD2
DNA: TGTGCCAGCAGCACCACTCTGACTAGCGGGGGTTTCAATGAGCAGTTCTTC
CDR3: CASSTTLTSGGFNEQFF

size: -
J: TRBJ2-7
V: TRBV12-5
D: -
DNA: TGTGCTAGTGGTTGGGGCCCGGACGGAGGCGAGCAGTACTTC
CDR3: CASGWGPDGGEQYF

size: -
J: TRBJ2-3
V: TRBV5-4
D: TRBD2
DNA: TGTGCCAGCAGCCCGGGACTAGCGGGGGGAGTTATCACAGATACGCAGTATTTT
CDR3: CASSPGLAGGVITDTQYF

size: -
J: TRBJ1-1
V: TRBV5-4
D: -
DNA: TGTGCCAGCAGCTTGGCCATAGGCAGTGAAGCTTTCTTT
CDR3: CASSLAIGSEAFF